Here is one T cell receptor beta chain with its context. The antigen remains unidentified. Produced via immunoSEQ multiplex PCR; TCRdb's table is partial and in-frame only. The sample includes 74,000 or so clones, roughly 90% of them seen just once. The data originate from a study of OX40 agonist ivuxolimab in advanced cancers. Whole-study context: Partial response was recorded in three patients: one hepatocellular carcinoma and two cutaneous melanoma cases.

Study findings and constraints: CD4+ T cells averaged fewer expanded clones than CD8+ T cells.

The CDR3 contains 17 residues. V lost 5 bases, J lost 2 bases, and 22 bases lay in between. Per germline, CDR1 SGHNT and CDR2 YENEEA. Material: CD4+ or CD8+ T cells sorted from blood, obtained in a trial of the OX40 agonist ivuxolimab. The chain recombines TRBV11-3 with TRBJ2-7; TRBD1 might be the D (6 bases). The receptor comes from an adult with an advanced solid tumor such as melanoma, head and neck, liver or kidney cancer. This CDR3 is CASSLLSGPGAPYEQYF. CDR3 DNA sequence: TGTGCCAGCAGCCTCCTATCGGGGCCAGGGGCACCCTACGAGCAGTACTTC.